The 27 T cell receptor beta chains reported below all come from one sample, sequenced in a study of cytomegalovirus exposure and HLA in healthy donors. 13 Jbeta primers and 60 Vbeta primers were used for the PCR. Measured with immunoSEQ multiplex PCR; TCRdb has only the in-frame clones, and not every one. The sample has some 200,000 clones; 81% are singletons. Sequences were obtained from PBMCs. The receptors stem from a man aged 50-60 years in good health and CMV-seronegative.

Concerning this clone: Germline is not matched at one junction end, which may reflect a read error. This rearrangement joins TRBV6-1 to TRBJ1-2; D is perhaps TRBD1 (5 bases). The CDR3 contains 10 residues. Germline assignment: CDR1 MNHNS and CDR2 SASEGT. The CDR3, as DNA: TGTGCCAGCAGGGACACTTTGACGCCCTTC. Its translation: CASRDTLTPF.

The chain joins TRBV2 to TRBJ2-7, with D perhaps TRBD2 (7 bases). CDR3 length equals 16 residues. V was clipped by 6 bases and J by 1 base, with 19 bases between them. Germline V gives CDR1 SNHLY, CDR2 FYNNEI. Written as DNA, the CDR3 is TGTGCCAGCAGGGGGGGGACACAGAAGAAATCCTACGAGCAGTACTTC. Translated, it gives CASRGGTQKKSYEQYF.

This clone was recorded once. This chain uses TRBV7-9 with TRBJ2-3; D perhaps matches TRBD2 (7 bases). Germline values: CDR1 SEHNR, CDR2 FQNEAQ (reference sequence). V was shortened by 1 base and J by 6 bases, with 17 bases between the two germline ends. There are 16 residues in the CDR3. CDR3 residues: CASSLVIAAGADTQYF. The DNA for the CDR3 is TGTGCCAGCAGCTTAGTGATAGCGGCGGGGGCTGATACGCAGTATTTT.

The rearrangement joins TRBV5-1 to TRBJ1-2, with a possible D match to TRBD1 (6 bases). CDR3 size: 15 residues. Germline V gene data show CDR1 as SGHRS and CDR2 as YFSETQ. Trimming stripped 2 bases from V and 4 bases from J, with 15 bases between. The CDR3 DNA reads TGCGCCAGCAGCTTACAGACAGGTCAACTCTATGGCTACACCTTC. This codes for CASSLQTGQLYGYTF.

This chain joins TRBV5-1 and TRBJ2-5, with 15 bases aligning to TRBD2. This CDR3 is built from 16 residues. In germline, CDR1 is SGHRS, CDR2 YFSETQ. V lost 4 bases to trimming and J lost 2 bases; unmatched junction nucleotides: 3. The CDR3 bases are TGCGCCAGCAGCGACGGACTAGCGGGGGGGCAAGAGACCCAGTACTTC. Residues: CASSDGLAGGQETQYF.

This clone was observed a few times. V gene TRBV27 combines with J gene TRBJ1-5; D not resolved. CDR1 MNHEY and CDR2 SMNVEV come from the germline V gene (reference sequence). The CDR3 contains 14 residues. The V and J ends lost 1 base and 7 bases respectively, with 11 bases between them. DNA of the CDR3: TGTGCCAGCAGTTTATTCGGGTCCAGCCAGCCCCAGCATTTT. Its protein product is CASSLFGSSQPQHF.

This clone occurred a few times. The rearrangement links TRBV7-2 to TRBJ1-5; D is uncertain. CDR3 length equals 13 residues. CDR1 SGHTA and CDR2 FQGNSA come from the germline V gene. Trimming pared 2 bases from V and 7 bases from J, leaving 9 bases between. The CDR3 DNA sequence: TGTGCCAGCAGCTTACGCGATAAACAGCCCCAGCATTTT. Protein product: CASSLRDKQPQHF.

The table lists this clone with a count of one. The chain has TRBV19 and TRBJ2-2; D perhaps matches TRBD1 (7 bases). Trimming removed 7 bases from V and 4 bases from J, with 19 bases in between. The germline CDR1 and CDR2 sequences are LNHDA and SQIVND (reference sequence). The CDR3 contains 16 residues. The CDR3 coding sequence is TGTGCCAGTAATTTACGACAGGGAGGAATCACCGGGGAGCTGTTTTTT. It translates to CASNLRQGGITGELFF. Full variable domain (missing parts from reference TRBV19 and TRBJ2-2): DGGITQSPKYLFRKEGQNVTLSCEQNLNHDAMYWYRQDPGQGLRLIYYSQIVNDFQKGDIAEGYSVSREKKESFPLTVTSAQKNPTAFYLCASNLRQGGITGELFFGEGSRLTVL.

The chain links TRBV7-2 to TRBJ1-1; 9 nucleotides align to TRBD1. The CDR3 loop spans 15 amino acids. The germline gives CDR1 SGHTA, CDR2 FQGNSA. Trimming took 5 bases from V and 3 from J; bases not matched to a gene: 7. DNA for the CDR3: TGTGCCAGCAGCCCACAGGGGGCGGACCACACTGAAGCTTTCTTT. This encodes CASSPQGADHTEAFF. The entire variable domain, with the rest obtained from reference TRBV7-2 and TRBJ1-1, is as follows: GAGVSQSPSNKVTEKGKDVELRCDPISGHTALYWYRQSLGQGLEFLIYFQGNSAPDKSGLPSDRFSAERTGGSVSTLTIQRTQQEDSAVYLCASSPQGADHTEAFFGQGTRLTVV.

The gene calls are TRBV7-9 and TRBJ2-6; TRBD1 matches at 10 bases. CDR3 size: 17 residues. Trimming cost V 5 bases and J 0 bases; bases outside gene matches: 4. The germline V gene encodes CDR1 SEHNR and CDR2 FQNEAQ (reference sequence). The CDR3 reads CASSLRDRGSGANVLTF. The CDR3 coding sequence is TGTGCCAGCAGCCTCCGGGACAGGGGCTCTGGGGCCAACGTCCTGACTTTC.

The rearrangement uses TRBV9 and TRBJ1-1; D gene ambiguous. Germline CDR1 is SGDLS and CDR2 is YYNGEE. The CDR3 consists of 14 residues. Trimming stripped 1 base from V and 1 base from J, with 8 bases between. The CDR3 nucleotides are TGTGCCAGCAGCGTAAGTCACAAGAACACTGAAGCTTTCTTT. Protein: CASSVSHKNTEAFF.

The chain is built from TRBV7-6 and TRBJ2-3; a weak D match, TRBD2 (6 bases). The CDR3 consists of 15 residues. Looked up from germline, CDR1 is SGHVS and CDR2 is FNYEAQ. Trimming took 5 bases from V and 2 from J, leaving 14 bases between them. The CDR3 spells CASSPGARPTDTQYF. CDR3 DNA sequence: TGTGCCAGCAGCCCGGGAGCGCGCCCCACAGATACGCAGTATTTT.

This clone was detected once. The rearrangement links TRBV14 to TRBJ2-1; D may be TRBD2 (7 bases). The CDR3 runs to 16 residues. Germline values: CDR1 SGHDN, CDR2 FVKESK. The V end was cut by 0 bases, the J end by 12 bases, with 21 bases between. The CDR3: CASSQDLPGGHSPQFF. CDR3 DNA sequence: TGTGCCAGCAGCCAAGATTTACCGGGGGGCCACTCCCCGCAGTTCTTC.

This clone turned up a few times. The gene calls are TRBV9 and TRBJ1-3; the match to TRBD1 covers 10 bases. CDR3 length: 17 amino acids. The trim removed 4 bases at V and 6 bases at J, leaving 13 bases unmatched. Germline V gives CDR1 SGDLS, CDR2 YYNGEE. The CDR3 sequence: CASSPHPTGQGLNTIYF. CDR3 in DNA: TGTGCCAGCAGCCCTCACCCTACGGGACAGGGGTTAAACACCATATATTTT.

The rearrangement uses TRBV7-7 and TRBJ2-3; D perhaps matches TRBD2 (5 bases). The V gene lost 4 bases and the J gene lost 0 bases, with 5 bases spanning the gap. The germline gives CDR1 SSHAT, CDR2 FNYEAQ (reference sequence). The CDR3 contains 13 residues. CDR3: CASSSGSTDTQYF. CDR3 bases: TGTGCCAGCAGCTCGGGAAGCACAGATACGCAGTATTTT.

The chain links TRBV7-2 to TRBJ2-7, with D perhaps matching TRBD2 (5 bases). The CDR3 loop spans 13 amino acids. CDR1 SGHTA and CDR2 FQGNSA come from the germline V gene. The V gene lost 5 bases and the J gene lost 4 bases, with 12 bases spanning the gap. DNA of the CDR3: TGTGCCAGCAGCCCGCCGGTAGCGTACGAGCAGTACTTC. Translated, it gives CASSPPVAYEQYF.

This clone was counted only a few times. This chain connects TRBV7-8 to TRBJ1-4; 7 positions agree with TRBD1. The CDR3 consists of 15 residues. V was pared by 9 bases and J by 8 bases, with 15 bases of the junction left unmatched. Germline CDR1 is SGHVS and CDR2 is FQNEAQ. CDR3 in amino acids: CASSDRSHQGEKLFF. In nucleotides, the CDR3 is TGTGCCAGTTCGGACAGGAGCCATCAAGGGGAAAAACTGTTTTTT.

The rearrangement uses TRBV30 and TRBJ1-1; tentative D call: TRBD1 (6 bases). Per germline, CDR1 GTSNPN and CDR2 SVGIG (reference sequence). V was shortened by 2 bases and J by 5 bases, with 15 bases between the two germline ends. The CDR3 covers 14 residues. The CDR3 here is CAWSKGDKRTEAFF. CDR3 sequence (DNA): TGTGCCTGGAGTAAGGGGGATAAGAGGACTGAAGCTTTCTTT. The full variable domain, with the rest looked up from reference TRBV30 and TRBJ1-1, is SQTIHQWPATLVQPVGSPLSLECTVEGTSNPNLYWYRQAAGRGLQLLFYSVGIGQISSEVPQNLSASRPQDRQFILSSKKLLLSDSGFYLCAWSKGDKRTEAFFGQGTRLTVV.

The chain combines TRBV9 with TRBJ1-2, with D perhaps matching TRBD1 (6 bases). Trimming left V 4 bases short and J 0 bases short, with 13 bases between. Germline CDR1 SGDLS, CDR2 YYNGEE. The CDR3 is 15 residues long. In DNA, the CDR3 is TGTGCCAGCAGCCCGGCAGGGGCCCCTAACTATGGCTACACCTTC. It translates to CASSPAGAPNYGYTF.

CDR3 DNA sequence: TGTGCTAGTGCCCAGGGTCCGGGCTACAATGAGCAGTTCTTC. It encodes CASAQGPGYNEQFF. This sequence joins TRBV12-5 and TRBJ2-1; D is possibly TRBD1 (5 bases). The germline V gene has CDR1 LGHNT and CDR2 FRNRAP. The CDR3 extends over 14 amino acids. Trimming removed 7 bases from V and 3 bases from J, with 13 bases in between.

The chain recombines TRBV4-3 with TRBJ2-3; D possibly corresponds to TRBD2 (6 bases). Germline V gives CDR1 LGHNA, CDR2 YSLEER. With 0 bases removed from V and 5 bases from J, the gap between germline ends came to 18 bases. This CDR3 is 17 amino acids long. In DNA form, the CDR3 reads TGCGCCAGCAGCCAAGATAGGGGACTCAACGCGGGAGATACGCAGTATTTT. Its translation: CASSQDRGLNAGDTQYF.

The rearrangement uses TRBV19 and TRBJ1-5; D possibly corresponds to TRBD1 (6 bases). Germline-derived CDR1 and CDR2 are LNHDA and SQIVND (reference sequence). The CDR3 has 14 amino acids. Trimming took off 9 bases at V and 1 base at J, with 13 bases between the two ends. DNA of the CDR3: TGTGCCAGCAACAGGGTAGGAAGCAATCAGCCCCAGCATTTT. Amino acid sequence: CASNRVGSNQPQHF.

This clone has a single count. The chain is built from TRBV5-6 and TRBJ2-1, with 8 bases matching TRBD1. Unmatched junction bases numbered 14, after V lost 4 bases and J lost 5 bases. The CDR3 extends over 17 amino acids. Germline V gene data show CDR1 as SGHDT and CDR2 as YYEEEE. The CDR3 DNA is TGTGCCAGCAGCGACCGGACAGGGTTTTCCATGGACAATGAGCAGTTCTTC. Translation: CASSDRTGFSMDNEQFF.

The rearrangement joins TRBV4-2 to TRBJ1-1; TRBD1 matches at 9 bases. This CDR3 region has 16 residues. Germline-derived CDR1 and CDR2 are LGHNA and YNFKEQ. J gave up 5 bases and V 0 bases, and 7 bases lay outside the gene matches. CDR3 amino acids: CASSQEPTGGRTEAFF. The DNA of the CDR3 is TGTGCCAGCAGCCAAGAGCCGACAGGGGGGAGGACTGAAGCTTTCTTT.

In its sample, this clone was seen a few times. The chain carries TRBV6-5 and TRBJ1-6; 8 bases match TRBD1. Per germline, CDR1 MNHEY and CDR2 SVGAGI. Trimming cost V 2 bases and J 7 bases; bases outside gene matches: 4. There are 15 residues in the CDR3. The CDR3 nucleotides read TGTGCCAGCAGTTACGAGGACAGGGTCAATTCACCCCTCCACTTT. This encodes CASSYEDRVNSPLHF.

This clone was recorded a few times. The chain couples TRBV6-5 to TRBJ1-1; D unclear. The CDR3 covers 12 residues. The germline CDR1 and CDR2 sequences are MNHEY and SVGAGI. Trimming shortened V by 6 bases and J by 1 base, and 6 bases separated the two germline ends. CDR3 DNA: TGTGCCAGCAGGGACTCGAACACTGAAGCTTTCTTT. Amino acids: CASRDSNTEAFF.

V usage is TRBV15 and J usage is TRBJ2-2; 10 bases line up with TRBD1. From germline, CDR1 is LNHNV and CDR2 YYDKDF (reference sequence). With V trimmed by 3 bases and J by 5 bases, 6 bases remained unmatched. This CDR3 is 16 amino acids long. CDR3 coding DNA: TGTGCCACCAGCAGGACAGGGGGCATGTATACCGGGGAGCTGTTTTTT. This codes for CATSRTGGMYTGELFF.